A selection of T cell receptor beta chains follows, all from one sample in a study of T cells after yellow fever vaccination. TCRdb re-called the 5' RACE reads through MiXCR, storing one row per CDR3 protein. The table has about 300,000 distinct CDR3 sequences, less than 9.5% seen once. Here the sequenced sample was CD4+ T cells sorted from PBMCs, taken 5 days after the yellow fever booster vaccination. Every receptor here comes from a man aged 18 to 35 who received the YFV17D yellow fever vaccine. CDR3s include the opening cysteine and the closing phenylalanine or tryptophan. D genes are given only for firm matches. Only some rows state a clone size, as once, few, many or a class for expanded clones.

J gene: TRBJ1-5
clone size: few
D gene: .
V gene: TRBV6-1
CDR3 DNA: TGTGCCAGCATGGGGGACGGACAGTCTAGCAATCAGCCCCAGCATTTT
CDR3 protein: CASMGDGQSSNQPQHF

J gene: TRBJ1-2
clone size: .
D gene: TRBD1
V gene: TRBV12-3/TRBV12-4
CDR3 DNA: TGTGCCAGTCGGACAGGGGGCTATGGCTACACCTTC
CDR3 protein: CASRTGGYGYTF

J gene: TRBJ2-2
clone size: few
D gene: TRBD2
V gene: TRBV7-3
CDR3 DNA: TGTGCCAGCCGCCCGCTAGCGGGGGACACCGGGGAGCTGTTTTTT
CDR3 protein: CASRPLAGDTGELFF

J gene: TRBJ1-2
clone size: few
D gene: .
V gene: TRBV29-1
CDR3 DNA: TGCGGGCTCGCGGTGTCTTCGGGCTATGGCTACACCTTC
CDR3 protein: CGLAVSSGYGYTF

J gene: TRBJ1-2
clone size: many
D gene: .
V gene: TRBV6-5
CDR3 DNA: TGTGCCAGCAGGACCCCCGACAGGAACTATGGCTACACCTTC
CDR3 protein: CASRTPDRNYGYTF

J gene: TRBJ2-7
clone size: .
D gene: .
V gene: TRBV5-6
CDR3 DNA: TGTGCCAGCAGCTTTCGAGACCGCCCCTCGGGTGAGCAGTACTTC
CDR3 protein: CASSFRDRPSGEQYF

J gene: TRBJ2-1
clone size: few
D gene: .
V gene: TRBV11-3
CDR3 DNA: TGTGCCAGCAGCTTAGGGCCGCCGGGTGAGCAGTTCTTC
CDR3 protein: CASSLGPPGEQFF

J gene: TRBJ2-1
clone size: many
D gene: .
V gene: TRBV7-9
CDR3 DNA: TGTGCCAGCAGCTTAGCTCCGGGACTGGGAAACAATGAGCAGTTCTTC
CDR3 protein: CASSLAPGLGNNEQFF

J gene: TRBJ2-5
clone size: once
D gene: TRBD1
V gene: TRBV5-1
CDR3 DNA: TGCGCCAGCAGCTTGGGCCCAGACAGGGCCCTCGGAGAGACCCAGTACTTC
CDR3 protein: CASSLGPDRALGETQYF

J gene: TRBJ2-1
clone size: many
D gene: TRBD2
V gene: TRBV20-1
CDR3 DNA: TGCAGTTCCCTAGCGGGTAGTCACAATGAGCAGTTCTTC
CDR3 protein: CSSLAGSHNEQFF

J gene: TRBJ2-7
clone size: many
D gene: .
V gene: TRBV12-5
CDR3 DNA: TGTGCTAGTGGTTTGCTCCCAGACAGTTACGAGCAGTACTTC
CDR3 protein: CASGLLPDSYEQYF

J gene: TRBJ2-1
clone size: few
D gene: TRBD1
V gene: TRBV6-1
CDR3 DNA: TGTGCCAGCAGAACGGACAGGGGAGTGTCGGATGAGCAGTTCTTC
CDR3 protein: CASRTDRGVSDEQFF

J gene: TRBJ1-2
clone size: few
D gene: .
V gene: TRBV4-3
CDR3 DNA: TGCGCCAGCAGCCAAGATCTGACAGGCGACTATGGCTACACCTTC
CDR3 protein: CASSQDLTGDYGYTF

J gene: TRBJ1-2
clone size: .
D gene: .
V gene: TRBV11-2
CDR3 DNA: TGTGCCAGCAGCATAACCCGGGGGTCTAACTGGTATGGCTACACCTTC
CDR3 protein: CASSITRGSNWYGYTF

J gene: TRBJ1-2
clone size: .
D gene: TRBD1
V gene: TRBV19
CDR3 DNA: TGTGCCAGTAGTATCGACAGGGCGTCTCTCGGCTACACCTTC
CDR3 protein: CASSIDRASLGYTF

J gene: TRBJ1-3
clone size: few
D gene: TRBD1
V gene: TRBV7-2
CDR3 DNA: TGTGCCAGCAGCTTCTTAGACAGGGCTGGAAACACCATATATTTT
CDR3 protein: CASSFLDRAGNTIYF

J gene: TRBJ1-2
clone size: many
D gene: .
V gene: TRBV12-3/TRBV12-4
CDR3 DNA: TGTGCCAGCAGTCTAACAGCTGGAGGCTACACCTTC
CDR3 protein: CASSLTAGGYTF

J gene: TRBJ1-2
clone size: .
D gene: .
V gene: TRBV11-2
CDR3 DNA: TGTGCCAGCAGCTTAGATCGTTCCCATCGGGGCTACACCTTC
CDR3 protein: CASSLDRSHRGYTF

J gene: TRBJ1-1
clone size: few
D gene: .
V gene: TRBV4-1
CDR3 DNA: TGCGCCAGCAGCCAAGTTAAGGGGTCGAGGCAGGGACCTGAAGCTTTCTTT
CDR3 protein: CASSQVKGSRQGPEAFF

J gene: TRBJ2-7
clone size: .
D gene: TRBD2
V gene: TRBV9
CDR3 DNA: TGTGCCAGCAGCGTAGATCCTAGCGGTTACGAGCAGTACTTC
CDR3 protein: CASSVDPSGYEQYF

J gene: TRBJ2-3
clone size: many
D gene: TRBD2
V gene: TRBV20-1
CDR3 DNA: TGCAGTGCGACGACTAGCGGGGGGCCCCTTGTTACAGATACGCAGTATTTT
CDR3 protein: CSATTSGGPLVTDTQYF

J gene: TRBJ2-1
clone size: .
D gene: .
V gene: TRBV14
CDR3 DNA: TGTGCCAGCAGCCAAGACGAGGCTATGGCCTACAATGAGCAGTTCTTC
CDR3 protein: CASSQDEAMAYNEQFF

J gene: TRBJ1-1
clone size: .
D gene: .
V gene: TRBV5-1
CDR3 DNA: TGCGCCAGCAGCTCTCTGGTCGGGGGCACTGAAGCTTTCTTT
CDR3 protein: CASSSLVGGTEAFF

J gene: TRBJ1-1
clone size: few
D gene: .
V gene: TRBV10-3
CDR3 DNA: TGTGCCATCAGTTCGGGAGCGAACACTGAAGCTTTCTTT
CDR3 protein: CAISSGANTEAFF

J gene: TRBJ2-2
clone size: .
D gene: TRBD1
V gene: TRBV5-1
CDR3 DNA: TGCGCCAGCAGCTTGATGGGACAGGGAACCGGGGAGCTGTTTTTT
CDR3 protein: CASSLMGQGTGELFF

J gene: TRBJ1-1
clone size: .
D gene: .
V gene: TRBV29-1
CDR3 DNA: TGCAGCGTTGTACAGGTTGAAGGGACTGAAGCTTTCTTT
CDR3 protein: CSVVQVEGTEAFF

J gene: TRBJ2-3
clone size: many
D gene: TRBD2
V gene: TRBV5-1
CDR3 DNA: TGCGCCAGCAGCTTGGGGGCAGGGAGGGCGGATACGCAGTATTTT
CDR3 protein: CASSLGAGRADTQYF

J gene: TRBJ2-3
clone size: .
D gene: .
V gene: TRBV3-1
CDR3 DNA: TGTGCCAGCAGCCAAGATACGCTAGGGATCACAGATACGCAGTATTTT
CDR3 protein: CASSQDTLGITDTQYF